This T cell receptor beta chain was recorded in a study of cytomegalovirus exposure and HLA in healthy donors. Overall study findings and caveats: In a later analysis, the majority of CMV-associated beta chains seemingly showed HLA restriction. Presence/absence analyses assumed roughly uniform sequencing depth across donors.

The PCR had 60 Vbeta and 13 Jbeta primers. Data came from immunoSEQ multiplex PCR; TCRdb stores just in-frame clones and leaves some out. The repertoire has about 160,000 clones, roughly 80% of them found once; the top ten carry over 0.65%. Turning to this clone: The antigen is undetermined.

The specimen was PBMCs. This receptor was taken from a woman younger than 30 in good health and CMV-seronegative.

CDR3 sequence reads: CASSLLASGTGASDSYNEQFF. The CDR3 DNA reads as TGTGCCAGCAGCTTACTGGCTTCCGGGACAGGGGCGTCCGACTCCTACAATGAGCAGTTCTTC. V is TRBV7-3 and J is TRBJ2-1, with 10 bases identical to TRBD1. From germline, CDR1 is SGHTA and CDR2 FQGTGA. CDR3 length: 21 residues. Trimming at V came to 2 bases and at J to 0 bases, leaving 16 bases not matched to a gene.